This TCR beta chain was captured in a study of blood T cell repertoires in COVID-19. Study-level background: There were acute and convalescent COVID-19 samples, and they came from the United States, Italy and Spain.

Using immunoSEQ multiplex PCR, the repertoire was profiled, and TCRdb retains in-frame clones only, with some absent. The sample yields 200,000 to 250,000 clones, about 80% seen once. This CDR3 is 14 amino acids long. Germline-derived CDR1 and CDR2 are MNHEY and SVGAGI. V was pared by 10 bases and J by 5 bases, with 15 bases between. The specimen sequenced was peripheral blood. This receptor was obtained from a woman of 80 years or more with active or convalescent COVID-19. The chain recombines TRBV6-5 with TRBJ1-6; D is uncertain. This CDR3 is CATVEGQDNSPLHF. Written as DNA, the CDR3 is TGTGCCACAGTAGAGGGCCAGGATAATTCACCCCTCCACTTT.